The clone carrying this TCR beta chain was detected only once. This sample is part of a study of control samples from healthy donors and cancer patients. Libraries were prepared by immunoSEQ multiplex PCR; TCRdb keeps only in-frame clonotypes and omits some of them. The table lists some 89,000 clones, around 85% of them singletons. Sequencing input: blood. The sequence was obtained from a woman in her 40s in good health.

Here the CDR3 DNA reads TGCGCCAGCAGCCAGGTCGTTGGCTATGGCTACACCTTC. Its translation: CASSQVVGYGYTF. The chain joins TRBV4-1 to TRBJ1-2, with D uncertain. Germline values: CDR1 MGHRA, CDR2 YSYEKL. V was cut by 3 bases and J by 4 bases, with 9 bases left in between. CDR3 length equals 13 residues.